This entry is about one T cell receptor beta chain. Its antigen is still unknown. This sample stems from a study of CD8 T cells in Susac syndrome. Broader study findings: The TCR sequencing and HLA analysis in the study involved a relatively small number of individuals, as the study acknowledged.

Random-hexamer reverse transcription was applied to about 0.5 to 1 ug RNA. The method of amplification for TCR beta CDR3 was immunoSEQ multiplex PCR, covering 54 Vbeta and 13 Jbeta. TCRdb analysed the immunoSEQ multiplex PCR reads with MiXCR anew, one entry per CDR3 protein. This table holds around 71,000 distinct CDR3 sequences, nearly 96% found once. Sequencing of TCR beta was carried out in blood CD8+ and CD4+ T cells. Purification of the CD8+ and CD4+ T cells relied on negative isolation, and TEMRA cells underwent FACS enrichment. This sequence was found in a human donor with multiple sclerosis. The specimen sequenced was CD4+ T cells from PBMCs.

In DNA form, the CDR3 reads TGCAGTGCTAGACCCCGGGTGGACTATAACTATGGCTACACCTTC. This codes for CSARPRVDYNYGYTF. The V gene is TRBV20-1, the J gene TRBJ1-2; D remains ambiguous. Trimming stripped 2 bases from V and 1 base from J, with 14 bases between. The CDR3 totals 15 residues. The germline V gene has CDR1 DFQATT and CDR2 SNEGSKA (reference sequence).